Sequencing of this T cell receptor (beta chain) was carried out in a study of technical replicates of blood from several donors. V lost 2 bases and J lost 10; bases outside the gene matches: 15. The CDR3 extends over 17 amino acids. CDR1 is SEHNR, CDR2 FQNEAQ, per germline (reference sequence). TCRdb's table, derived via immunoSEQ multiplex PCR, lists solely in-frame clones and lacks some. The data show around 80,000 clones, with around 91% seen just once and 0.41% held by the top ten. The clonotype originates from a human donor in good health. The chain is built from TRBV7-9 and TRBJ2-2; 8 bases match TRBD2. The specimen sequenced was T cells isolated from PBMCs. DNA for the CDR3: TGTGCCAGCAGCTTACCGTCTAGCGGGTTAAACCCGGCGGAGCTGTTTTTT. Protein product: CASSLPSSGLNPAELFF.